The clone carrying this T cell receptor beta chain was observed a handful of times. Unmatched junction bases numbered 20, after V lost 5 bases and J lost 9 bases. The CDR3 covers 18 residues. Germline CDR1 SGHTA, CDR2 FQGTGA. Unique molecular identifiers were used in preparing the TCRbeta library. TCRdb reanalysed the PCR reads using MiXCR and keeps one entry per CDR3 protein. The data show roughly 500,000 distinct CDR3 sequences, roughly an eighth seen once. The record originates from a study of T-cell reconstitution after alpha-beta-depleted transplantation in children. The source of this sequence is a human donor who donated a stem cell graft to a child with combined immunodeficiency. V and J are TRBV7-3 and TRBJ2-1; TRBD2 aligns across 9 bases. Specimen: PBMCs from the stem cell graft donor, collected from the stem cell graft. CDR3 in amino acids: CASSPLRASGALSGEQFF. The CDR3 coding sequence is TGTGCCAGCAGCCCCCTTCGGGCTAGCGGGGCCCTGTCCGGTGAGCAGTTCTTC.